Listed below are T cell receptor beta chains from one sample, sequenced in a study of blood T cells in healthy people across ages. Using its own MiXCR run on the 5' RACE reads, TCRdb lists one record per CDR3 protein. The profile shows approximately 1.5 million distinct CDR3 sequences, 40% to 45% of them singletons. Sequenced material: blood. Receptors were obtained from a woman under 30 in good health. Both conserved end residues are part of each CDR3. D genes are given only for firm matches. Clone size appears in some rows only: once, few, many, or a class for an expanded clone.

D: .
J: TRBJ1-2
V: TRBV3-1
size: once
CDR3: CASSQEGGNNDCGYTF
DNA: TGTGCCAGCAGCCAAGAGGGTGGCAACAACGACTGTGGCTACACCTTC

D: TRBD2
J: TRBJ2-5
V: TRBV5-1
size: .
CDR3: CASPGGQETQYF
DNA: TGCGCCAGCCCGGGAGGGCAAGAGACCCAGTACTTC

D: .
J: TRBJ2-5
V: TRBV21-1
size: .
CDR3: CASSKILTEVRETQYF
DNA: TGTGCCAGCAGCAAAATCCTGACCGAGGTTCGAGAGACCCAGTACTTC

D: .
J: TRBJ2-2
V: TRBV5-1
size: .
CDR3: CASSLSRRHTGELFF
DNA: TGCGCCAGCAGCTTGTCTCGGAGACACACCGGGGAGCTGTTTTTT

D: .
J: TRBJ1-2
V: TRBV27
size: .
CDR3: CASHAGGENYGYTF
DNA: TGTGCCAGCCACGCCGGGGGAGAAAACTATGGCTACACCTTC

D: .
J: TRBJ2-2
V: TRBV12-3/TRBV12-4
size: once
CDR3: CASSFPGGGVGELFF
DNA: TGTGCCAGCAGTTTTCCGGGGGGCGGTGTCGGGGAGCTGTTTTTT

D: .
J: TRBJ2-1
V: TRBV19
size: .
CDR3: CASNGGGEQFF
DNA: TGTGCCAGTAATGGAGGCGGTGAGCAGTTCTTC

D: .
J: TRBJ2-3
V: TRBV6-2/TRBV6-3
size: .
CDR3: CASSHPLDLSTDTQYF
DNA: TGTGCCAGCAGTCACCCCTTAGATCTTAGCACAGATACGCAGTATTTT

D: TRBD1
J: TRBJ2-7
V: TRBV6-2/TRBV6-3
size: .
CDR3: CASRLDRVASEQYF
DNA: TGTGCCAGCAGACTCGACAGGGTGGCTAGCGAGCAGTACTTC

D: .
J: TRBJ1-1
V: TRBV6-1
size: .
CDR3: CASSGSLGDWTEAFF
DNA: TGTGCCAGCAGTGGGAGCCTGGGGGATTGGACTGAGGCTTTCTTT

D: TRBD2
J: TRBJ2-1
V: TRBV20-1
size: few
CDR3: CSAGGLADNEQFF
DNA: TGCAGTGCTGGAGGACTAGCGGACAATGAGCAGTTCTTC

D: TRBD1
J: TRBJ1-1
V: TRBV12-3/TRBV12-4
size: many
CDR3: CASNTKPGTGEKAEAFF
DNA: TGTGCCAGCAACACAAAACCCGGGACAGGGGAAAAGGCTGAAGCTTTCTTT

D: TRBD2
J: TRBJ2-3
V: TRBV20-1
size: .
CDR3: CSARDPLTLAVTDTQYF
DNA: TGCAGTGCTAGAGACCCCTTAACACTAGCGGTCACAGATACGCAGTATTTT

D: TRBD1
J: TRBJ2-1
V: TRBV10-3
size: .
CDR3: CAIRGTGLNEQFF
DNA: TGTGCCATCAGGGGGACAGGGTTGAATGAGCAGTTCTTC

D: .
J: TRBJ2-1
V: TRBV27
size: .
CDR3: CASSLSAGSEQFF
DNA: TGTGCCAGCAGTTTATCTGCTGGGAGTGAGCAGTTCTTC

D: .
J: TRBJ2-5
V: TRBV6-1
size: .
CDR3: CASSGQHQETQYF
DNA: TGTGCCAGCAGTGGACAACACCAAGAGACCCAGTACTTC

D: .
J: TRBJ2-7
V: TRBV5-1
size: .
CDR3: CASRAWTYEQYF
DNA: TGCGCCAGCCGGGCGTGGACCTACGAGCAGTACTTC

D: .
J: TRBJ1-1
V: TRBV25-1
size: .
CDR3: CASSEPETPKGAFF
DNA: TGTGCCAGCAGTGAACCGGAGACCCCTAAGGGGGCTTTCTTT

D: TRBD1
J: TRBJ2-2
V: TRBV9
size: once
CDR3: CASSVAGGQVTGELFF
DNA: TGTGCCAGCAGCGTAGCAGGGGGACAGGTCACCGGGGAGCTGTTTTTT

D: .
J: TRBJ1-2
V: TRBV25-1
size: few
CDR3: CASSEVSYGYTF
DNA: TGTGCCAGCAGTGAAGTTAGCTATGGCTACACCTTC

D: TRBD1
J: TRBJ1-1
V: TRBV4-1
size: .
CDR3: CASSQVQGRYTEAFF
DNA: TGCGCCAGCAGCCAAGTACAGGGGAGGTACACTGAAGCTTTCTTT

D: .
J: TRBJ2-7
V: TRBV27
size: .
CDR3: CASSFTSYYEQYF
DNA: TGTGCCAGCAGTTTTACCTCCTACTACGAGCAGTACTTC

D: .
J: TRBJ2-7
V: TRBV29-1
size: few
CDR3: CSVVSEAYEQYF
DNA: TGCAGCGTTGTTAGCGAGGCCTACGAGCAGTACTTC

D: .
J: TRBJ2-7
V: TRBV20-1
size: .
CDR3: CSARFLSSYEQYF
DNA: TGCAGTGCTAGATTTTTAAGCTCCTACGAGCAGTACTTC

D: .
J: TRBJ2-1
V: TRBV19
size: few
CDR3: CASKTFGGQVNEQFF
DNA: TGTGCCAGTAAGACCTTTGGGGGGCAGGTCAATGAGCAGTTCTTC

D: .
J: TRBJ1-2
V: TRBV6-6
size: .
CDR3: CASSAGRSNYGYTF
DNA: TGTGCCAGCTCCGCGGGGCGGTCTAACTATGGCTACACCTTC

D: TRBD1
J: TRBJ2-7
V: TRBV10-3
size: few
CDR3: CAIRKIEQGSEQYF
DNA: TGTGCCATCAGAAAAATAGAACAGGGGTCCGAGCAGTACTTC

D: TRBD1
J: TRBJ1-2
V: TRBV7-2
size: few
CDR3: CASSSATGYYGYTF
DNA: TGTGCCAGCAGCTCTGCGACAGGGTATTATGGCTACACCTTC

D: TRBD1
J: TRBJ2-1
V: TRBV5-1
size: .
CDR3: CASSSSATGLGSYNEQFF
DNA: TGCGCCAGCAGCTCCAGCGCGACAGGGTTGGGGTCGTACAATGAGCAGTTCTTC

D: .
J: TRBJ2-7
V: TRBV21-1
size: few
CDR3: CASKTGGETVEQYF
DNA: TGTGCCAGCAAAACAGGGGGCGAAACGGTCGAGCAGTACTTC

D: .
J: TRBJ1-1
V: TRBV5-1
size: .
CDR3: CASSLGMTGGNTEAFF
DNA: TGCGCCAGCAGCTTGGGGATGACAGGAGGGAACACTGAAGCTTTCTTT

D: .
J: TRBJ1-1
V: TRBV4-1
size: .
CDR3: CANSSRLMNTEAFF
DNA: TGCGCCAACAGCTCCCGCCTAATGAACACTGAAGCTTTCTTT

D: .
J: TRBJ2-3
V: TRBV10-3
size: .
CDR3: CATGLGTSSTDTQYF
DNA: TGTGCCACAGGGCTCGGAACATCTAGCACAGATACGCAGTATTTT

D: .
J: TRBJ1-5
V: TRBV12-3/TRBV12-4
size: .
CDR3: CASSHRDASNQPQHF
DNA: TGTGCCAGCAGTCACCGAGACGCTAGCAATCAGCCCCAGCATTTT

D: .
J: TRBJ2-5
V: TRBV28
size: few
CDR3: CASNRERSYNEQYF
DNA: TGTGCCAGCAATCGGGAACGCTCCTACAATGAGCAGTACTTC

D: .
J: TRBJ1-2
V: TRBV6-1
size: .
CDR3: CASSESTFYGYTF
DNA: TGTGCCAGCAGTGAATCGACGTTCTATGGCTACACCTTC

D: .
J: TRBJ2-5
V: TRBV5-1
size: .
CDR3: CASSVGDLYNEQYF
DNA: TGCGCCAGCAGCGTCGGGGACCTCTACAATGAGCAGTACTTC

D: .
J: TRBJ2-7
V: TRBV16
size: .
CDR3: CASSRGSYEKYF
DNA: TGTGCCAGCTCCCGGGGCAGCTACGAGAAGTACTTC

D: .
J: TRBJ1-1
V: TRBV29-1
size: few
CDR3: CSVDREAFF
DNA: TGCAGCGTAGACAGAGAAGCTTTCTTT